This TCR beta chain originates from a study of blood T cell repertoires in COVID-19. Study at large: Both acute and convalescent COVID-19 samples were obtained from the United States, Italy and Spain. From T cells, B-cell-depleted T cells, or PBMCs came the material, which was cDNA or gDNA.

Per the original data handling: Amplifying reference gene primers gave estimates of nucleated cell counts. Profiled with immunoSEQ multiplex PCR; TCRdb holds only in-frame clones, not every one. D and trimming were read from the DNA, whereas the V and J calls and clone size are those reported in that table. This table holds just under 300,000 clones, around 90% found once. The CDR3 is 14 residues long. Germline-derived CDR1 and CDR2 are SQVTM and ANQGSEA. Trimming left V 4 bases short and J 3 bases short, with 14 bases between. Material for sequencing was peripheral blood. This sequence joins TRBV29-1 and TRBJ2-3, with a weak D call TRBD1 (5 bases). The sequence came from a man between 65 and 80 years old with acute or convalescent COVID-19. CDR3 in DNA: TGCAGCGTTGGGAAAGGGGCAGTGACAGATACGCAGTATTTT. Translating it yields CSVGKGAVTDTQYF.